These 23 T cell receptor beta chains were sequenced from one sample in a study of cytomegalovirus exposure and HLA in healthy donors. 13 Jbeta primers and 60 Vbeta primers were used for the PCR. TCRdb's table, derived via immunoSEQ multiplex PCR, lists solely in-frame clones and lacks some. Of about 110,000 clones listed, more than 60% are singletons. Sequencing was performed on PBMCs. These receptors all stem from a woman in her thirties or forties in good health and CMV-seronegative.

This chain connects TRBV7-2 to TRBJ1-2; the match to TRBD1 covers 11 bases. Unmatched junction bases numbered 7, after V lost 0 bases and J lost 4 bases. The CDR3 loop spans 17 amino acids. Per germline, CDR1 SGHTA and CDR2 FQGNSA. CDR3: CASSLASSGTGGYGYTF. The CDR3 DNA is TGTGCCAGCAGCTTAGCCTCCTCCGGGACAGGGGGCTATGGCTACACCTTC.

CDR3: CASSPRQGREKLFF. The CDR3 DNA sequence: TGTGCCAGCAGCCCCCGACAGGGAAGAGAAAAACTGTTTTTT. This sequence joins TRBV7-2 and TRBJ1-4; TRBD1 agrees at 7 bases. The CDR3 has 14 residues. Germline-derived CDR1 and CDR2 are SGHTA and FQGNSA. J lost 8 bases, V lost 5 bases, and 8 bases had no gene match.

The rearrangement joins TRBV9 to TRBJ1-1, with 9 bases matching TRBD1. J was trimmed by 8 bases and V by 3 bases; bases with no gene match: 2. The germline V gene encodes CDR1 SGDLS and CDR2 YYNGEE. The CDR3 runs 12 residues. The CDR3 DNA is TGTGCCAGCAGCGGGACAGGGGTGGAAGCTTTCTTT. It is translated as CASSGTGVEAFF.

The chain employs TRBV4-1 and TRBJ1-1; D possibly corresponds to TRBD1 (5 bases). The CDR3 has 14 residues. Per the germline V gene, CDR1 is MGHRA and CDR2 is YSYEKL. The germline V and J ends were trimmed by 3 bases and 13 bases, with 21 bases remaining between them. As DNA, the CDR3 is TGCGCCAGCAGCCAGACCCGGGACGGGGAGGTAAATTTCTTT. Protein product: CASSQTRDGEVNFF.

The chain combines TRBV7-2 with TRBJ1-1; 7 positions agree with TRBD1. Looked up from germline, CDR1 is SGHTA and CDR2 is FQGNSA. Trimming cost V 5 bases and J 2 bases; bases outside gene matches: 8. This CDR3 is 15 amino acids long. CDR3 sequence reads: CASSAQQGLNTEAFF. Written as DNA, the CDR3 is TGTGCCAGCAGCGCGCAACAGGGGCTAAACACTGAAGCTTTCTTT.

The chain joins TRBV29-1 to TRBJ2-5; 10 bases are shared with TRBD2. The V gene end was trimmed by 4 bases and the J gene end by 4 bases; junction bases not matched to a gene: 3. The CDR3 extends over 13 amino acids. CDR1 is SQVTM, CDR2 ANQGSEA, per germline. CDR3 in DNA: TGCAGCGTTGCCGCTAGCGGGAGAGAGACCCAGTACTTC. Translating gives CSVAASGRETQYF.

The chain carries TRBV27 and TRBJ2-3; 8 positions agree with TRBD2. Germline V gives CDR1 MNHEY, CDR2 SMNVEV (reference sequence). With 4 bases clipped from V and 5 bases from J, the junction kept 11 bases outside the gene matches. This CDR3 region has 16 residues. Written as DNA, the CDR3 is TGTGCCAGCAGTTCCGGACTAGCAAAAATGGGAGATACGCAGTATTTT. This sequence encodes CASSSGLAKMGDTQYF.

This clone was recorded only once. The chain employs TRBV2 and TRBJ2-1; D perhaps matches TRBD2 (6 bases). Germline lookup yields CDR1 SNHLY and CDR2 FYNNEI. The CDR3 has 15 amino acids. V was clipped by 4 bases and J by 6 bases, with 16 bases between them. CDR3 sequence (DNA): TGTGCCAGCAGTGTCGGAGGGCCGGCAGGCAATGAGCAGTTCTTC. Its protein is CASSVGGPAGNEQFF.

In its sample, this clone was seen a few times. This rearrangement joins TRBV6-5 to TRBJ2-3; no clear D gene. Per the germline V gene, CDR1 is MNHEY and CDR2 is SVGAGI. CDR3 length: 13 residues. The germline V and J ends were trimmed by 2 bases and 0 bases, with 3 bases remaining between them. CDR3 nucleotides: TGTGCCAGCAGTTACCGGAGCACAGATACGCAGTATTTT. It yields the protein CASSYRSTDTQYF.

A few counts support this clone. The genes are TRBV19 and TRBJ2-3; perhaps TRBD2 as D (7 bases). The CDR3 loop spans 13 amino acids. The V gene's germline CDR1 is LNHDA and CDR2 SQIVND (reference sequence). The V end was cut by 2 bases, the J end by 7 bases, with 10 bases between. CDR3 DNA sequence: TGTGCCAGTAGTATACGGGGGGCAAATACGCAGTATTTT. Translation: CASSIRGANTQYF.

The table lists this clone with a few counts. The CDR3 protein is CASSQTDRNSYEQYF. DNA of the CDR3: TGTGCCAGCAGTCAGACTGACAGGAACTCCTACGAGCAGTACTTC. The chain recombines TRBV28 with TRBJ2-7, with D possibly matching TRBD1 (6 bases). CDR3 length equals 15 residues. Germline V gene data show CDR1 as MDHEN and CDR2 as SYDVKM. Trimming removed 5 bases at V and 0 bases at J, with 14 bases between. Together with reference TRBV28 and TRBJ2-7, the CDR3 gives the full variable domain: DVKVTQSSRYLVKRTGEKVFLECVQDMDHENMFWYRQDPGLGLRLIYFSYDVKMKEKGDIPEGYSVSREKKERFSLILESASTNQTSMYLCASSQTDRNSYEQYFGPGTRLTVT.

V usage is TRBV7-2 and J usage is TRBJ2-2, with D perhaps matching TRBD1 (5 bases). The length of the CDR3 is 16 residues. Between the trimmed V and J ends, which lost 5 bases and 6 bases, there was a span of 19 bases. In germline, CDR1 is SGHTA, CDR2 FQGNSA. The CDR3 DNA sequence: TGTGCCAGCAGCCTCCGGACATCGCCTGGATCCGGGGAGCTGTTTTTT. This translates into CASSLRTSPGSGELFF.

This chain links TRBV5-5 with TRBJ2-7; 8 bases line up with TRBD2. This CDR3 is 18 amino acids long. V shed 2 bases, J shed 1 base, and the junction held 14 bases outside the gene matches. Germline loops: CDR1 SGHKS, CDR2 YYEKEE (reference sequence). CDR3 in amino acids: CASSFDFSGTRYSYEQYF. Written as DNA, the CDR3 is TGTGCCAGCAGCTTTGATTTTTCCGGGACTAGATATTCCTACGAGCAGTACTTC.

The table lists this clone with a few counts. The chain uses TRBV5-5 and TRBJ2-7; D possibly corresponds to TRBD1 (6 bases). Trimming stripped 0 bases from V and 6 bases from J, with 13 bases between. The CDR3 loop spans 14 amino acids. In germline, CDR1 is SGHKS, CDR2 YYEKEE (reference sequence). The CDR3 bases are TGTGCCAGCAGCTTGGTGCAGGGGTCCCGCGAGCAGTACTTC. It translates to CASSLVQGSREQYF.

The gene calls are TRBV7-3 and TRBJ2-3, with 8 positions matching TRBD1. The CDR3 contains 15 residues. V lost 6 bases to trimming and J lost 6 bases; unmatched junction nucleotides: 11. Germline V gene sequence: CDR1 SGHTA, CDR2 FQGTGA. The CDR3 spells CASRPQGAGGDTQYF. CDR3 DNA sequence: TGTGCCAGCAGGCCCCAGGGGGCAGGCGGGGATACGCAGTATTTT.

The chain links TRBV7-2 to TRBJ2-7; 8 positions agree with TRBD1. The ends lost 6 bases at V and 4 bases at J; junction bases unmatched: 8. Germline CDR1 reads SGHTA; CDR2 reads FQGNSA. The CDR3 is 14 amino acids. This chain's CDR3 is CASRRTGNRYEQYF. The CDR3 coding sequence is TGTGCCAGCAGACGGACAGGGAATAGGTACGAGCAGTACTTC. The entire variable domain, with the rest obtained from reference TRBV7-2 and TRBJ2-7, is as follows: GAGVSQSPSNKVTEKGKDVELRCDPISGHTALYWYRQSLGQGLEFLIYFQGNSAPDKSGLPSDRFSAERTGGSVSTLTIQRTQQEDSAVYLCASRRTGNRYEQYFGPGTRLTVT.

The J gene is TRBJ2-7, the V gene TRBV29-1, with a tentative D call TRBD2 (6 bases). Trimming shortened V by 4 bases and J by 2 bases, and 6 bases separated the two germline ends. Germline V CDR1 and CDR2: SQVTM, ANQGSEA. The CDR3 is 11 residues long. The CDR3 spells CSVGTTYEQYF. DNA for the CDR3: TGCAGCGTTGGGACTACCTACGAGCAGTACTTC.

The genes are TRBV7-9 and TRBJ2-1; tentative D call: TRBD2 (7 bases). Germline CDR1 is SEHNR and CDR2 is FQNEAQ (reference sequence). The CDR3 extends over 15 amino acids. Deletions cut 3 bases from V and 4 bases from J, with 13 bases between. This CDR3 reads CASSLAGAMYNEQFF. Here the CDR3 DNA reads TGTGCCAGCAGCTTGGCGGGGGCGATGTACAATGAGCAGTTCTTC.

The chain combines TRBV19 with TRBJ1-2; D may be TRBD1 (5 bases). Germline V gene data show CDR1 as LNHDA and CDR2 as SQIVND (reference sequence). CDR3 length equals 12 residues. V was shortened by 10 bases and J by 5 bases, with 14 bases between the two germline ends. CDR3 amino acids: CATLDIFYGYTF. DNA for the CDR3: TGTGCCACTCTGGACATCTTTTATGGCTACACCTTC.

The chain recombines TRBV5-4 with TRBJ1-2; TRBD1 matches 7 bases. Trimming took 4 bases from V and 4 from J; bases not matched to a gene: 7. Germline V gives CDR1 SGHNT, CDR2 YYREEE (reference sequence). The CDR3 length is 14 residues. The CDR3: CASSPDRDSYGYTF. The CDR3 region has the DNA TGTGCCAGCAGCCCCGACCGGGACAGCTATGGCTACACCTTC.

The CDR3 reads CASSLAVGGNEKLFF. CDR3 coding DNA: TGTGCCAGCAGCTTAGCGGTCGGAGGTAATGAAAAACTGTTTTTT. This chain links TRBV7-6 with TRBJ1-4, with D uncertain. Trimming shortened V by 0 bases and J by 4 bases, and 9 bases separated the two germline ends. Germline V gene data show CDR1 as SGHVS and CDR2 as FNYEAQ. The CDR3 consists of 15 residues.

This chain uses TRBV7-2 with TRBJ2-3, with 10 nucleotides matching TRBD2. The V and J ends lost 0 bases and 6 bases, in that order; junction bases with no gene match: 12. Germline V gives CDR1 SGHTA, CDR2 FQGNSA. This CDR3 contains 18 residues. CDR3 nucleotide sequence: TGTGCCAGCAGCTTAGCGTGGCTAGCGGGGGAGCATGGGGATACGCAGTATTTT. It encodes CASSLAWLAGEHGDTQYF.

This clone was observed a handful of times. CDR3 nucleotide sequence: TGTGCCAGCAGCCAAAGGACAGGGGGCACTGAAGCTTTCTTT. It codes for CASSQRTGGTEAFF. This chain joins TRBV7-2 and TRBJ1-1; 10 bases agree with TRBD1. The CDR3 consists of 14 residues. V was pared by 5 bases and J by 4 bases, with 4 bases of the junction left unmatched. The germline gives CDR1 SGHTA, CDR2 FQGNSA.